These 23 T cell receptor beta chains came from one sample sequenced in a study of technical replicates of blood from a handful of donors. Using immunoSEQ multiplex PCR, the repertoire was profiled, and TCRdb retains in-frame clones only, with some absent. The sample has 65,000 to 90,000 clones, 80% to 90% seen once. The sequenced sample consisted of PBMCs. The receptors originated from a human donor in good health. Some clones in this sample may be carry-over from other donors' samples.

This clone appeared a few times. This chain uses TRBV29-1 with TRBJ2-6; a weak D match, TRBD1 (6 bases). Trimming removed 6 bases from V and 0 bases from J, with 15 bases in between. There are 16 residues in the CDR3. Germline V lookup: CDR1 SQVTM, CDR2 ANQGSEA. Here the CDR3 DNA reads TGCAGCGTGGCCCGGGACACCGACTCTGGGGCCAACGTCCTGACTTTC. This encodes CSVARDTDSGANVLTF.

This chain links TRBV18 with TRBJ2-2; 12 nucleotides line up with TRBD2. Trimming cost V 3 bases and J 2 bases; bases outside gene matches: 7. Germline lookup yields CDR1 KGHSH and CDR2 LQKENI. The CDR3 runs 18 residues. CDR3 in amino acids: CASSPLRTSGANTGELFF. DNA of the CDR3: TGTGCCAGCTCACCCCTTAGGACTAGCGGGGCAAACACCGGGGAGCTGTTTTTT.

In its sample, this clone was seen once. The chain is built from TRBV30 and TRBJ2-5; perhaps TRBD2 as D (5 bases). Trimming took 3 bases from V and 3 from J, leaving 20 bases between them. This CDR3 is built from 16 residues. Per germline, CDR1 GTSNPN and CDR2 SVGIG (reference sequence). The CDR3 here is CAWSDYTRAREETQYF. CDR3 coding DNA: TGTGCCTGGAGCGACTACACCCGGGCCCGAGAAGAGACCCAGTACTTC.

This chain connects TRBV25-1 to TRBJ2-5; tentative D call: TRBD1 (5 bases). The CDR3 has 14 residues. CDR1 is MGHDK, CDR2 SYGVNS, per germline. V was shortened by 5 bases and J by 4 bases, with 14 bases between the two germline ends. The CDR3 DNA sequence: TGTGCCAGCAGTATCTGGGGCGAGACAGAGACCCAGTACTTC. Encoded protein: CASSIWGETETQYF.

The genes are TRBV4-3 and TRBJ1-1; D possibly corresponds to TRBD1 (5 bases). There are 18 residues in the CDR3. The V gene's germline CDR1 is LGHNA and CDR2 YSLEER. V was clipped by 2 bases and J by 6 bases, with 25 bases between them. Here the CDR3 reads CASSQSAGQVLAGPEAFF. The CDR3 nucleotides read TGCGCCAGCAGCCAATCCGCAGGGCAGGTGTTAGCCGGCCCTGAAGCTTTCTTT.

The J gene is TRBJ2-3, the V gene TRBV7-2; possibly TRBD2 for D (6 bases). This CDR3 has 15 amino acids. Germline values: CDR1 SGHTA, CDR2 FQGNSA. V was clipped by 3 bases and J by 2 bases, with 12 bases between them. The CDR3 DNA follows: TGTGCCAGCAGCTTGGGCGGGGAAACCACAGATACGCAGTATTTT. It is translated as CASSLGGETTDTQYF.

Of note for this clone: At one end, the junction sequence differs from germline, possibly due to a read error. This chain links TRBV14 with TRBJ2-1, with 14 bases lining up with TRBD2. The CDR3 spans 16 residues. Germline loops: CDR1 SGHDN, CDR2 FVKESK. CDR3 coding DNA: TGTGCCAGCAGCCAACGGACTAGCGGGAGGTCTGATGAGCAGCTCTTC. This translates into CASSQRTSGRSDEQLF.

The table lists this clone with a count of one. The chain employs TRBV6-1 and TRBJ2-2; D may be TRBD1 (6 bases). The V gene's germline CDR1 is MNHNS and CDR2 SASEGT. V was pared by 9 bases and J by 4 bases, with 15 bases between. The CDR3 totals 14 residues. Written as DNA, the CDR3 is TGTGCCAGTAGGACAGTGAGTAGCACCGGGGAGCTGTTTTTT. Protein sequence: CASRTVSSTGELFF.

This clone turned up a few times. Other DNA sequences in this sample translate to the same CDR3. The V gene is TRBV11-2, the J gene TRBJ1-1, with TRBD1 matching over 7 bases. Germline values: CDR1 SGHAT, CDR2 FQNNGV. V lost 6 bases, J lost 1 base, and 2 bases stayed unmatched. The CDR3 spans 13 residues. The CDR3 protein is CASSRDRNTEAFF. CDR3 nucleotides: TGTGCCAGCAGTCGGGACAGGAACACTGAAGCTTTCTTT.

Details on this clone: The same CDR3 can be traced to other DNA sequences in this sample. The CDR3 sequence: CASSLDRNTEAFF. CDR3 sequence (DNA): TGTGCCAGCAGCTTAGACAGAAACACTGAAGCTTTCTTT. The rearrangement uses TRBV7-2 and TRBJ1-1; D remains ambiguous. V was pared by 1 base and J by 2 bases, with 5 bases between. Germline V gene data show CDR1 as SGHTA and CDR2 as FQGNSA. This CDR3 has 13 amino acids. Together with reference TRBV7-2 and TRBJ1-1, the CDR3 gives the full variable domain: GAGVSQSPSNKVTEKGKDVELRCDPISGHTALYWYRQSLGQGLEFLIYFQGNSAPDKSGLPSDRFSAERTGGSVSTLTIQRTQQEDSAVYLCASSLDRNTEAFFGQGTRLTVV.

J is TRBJ1-2 and V is TRBV4-2; no definite D call. The germline gives CDR1 LGHNA, CDR2 YNFKEQ. The V end was cut by 4 bases, the J end by 2 bases, with 14 bases between. This CDR3 contains 15 residues. Written as DNA, the CDR3 is TGTGCCAGCAGCCTCGCAGAACGTCCCAACTATGGCTACACCTTC. Amino acid sequence: CASSLAERPNYGYTF.

This chain links TRBV6-5 with TRBJ1-1; tentative D call: TRBD1 (5 bases). Germline V gene sequence: CDR1 MNHEY, CDR2 SVGAGI. The V and J ends lost 3 bases and 0 bases respectively, with 11 bases between them. The CDR3 totals 15 residues. The DNA for the CDR3 is TGTGCCAGCAGTTATTTCAGGGCCATGAACACTGAAGCTTTCTTT. Its protein product is CASSYFRAMNTEAFF.

The chain combines TRBV27 with TRBJ1-5, with 7 bases identical to TRBD1. The J segment lost 7 bases and the V segment lost 0 bases, leaving 6 bases of the junction unmatched. The CDR3 has 15 amino acids. The germline V gene has CDR1 MNHEY and CDR2 SMNVEV (reference sequence). The DNA for the CDR3 is TGTGCCAGCAGTTTATCTCGACAGGGAGGACAGCCCCAGCATTTT. Encoded protein: CASSLSRQGGQPQHF.

V and J are TRBV20-1 and TRBJ1-1; D is ambiguous. The CDR3 contains 11 residues. V was trimmed by 7 bases and J by 0 bases, leaving 6 bases between them. CDR1 and CDR2 (germline): DFQATT, SNEGSKA (reference sequence). The CDR3 sequence is CSGHLNTEAFF. CDR3 sequence (DNA): TGCAGTGGACATTTGAACACTGAAGCTTTCTTT.

The chain combines TRBV9 with TRBJ1-1, with D perhaps TRBD1 (6 bases). The germline gives CDR1 SGDLS, CDR2 YYNGEE. The CDR3 consists of 14 residues. Between the trimmed V and J ends, which lost 0 bases and 3 bases, there was a span of 9 bases. CDR3 sequence: CASSVEGGDTEAFF. In nucleotides, the CDR3 is TGTGCCAGCAGCGTAGAAGGGGGGGACACTGAAGCTTTCTTT.

In its sample, this clone was seen a few times. The rearrangement uses TRBV23-1 and TRBJ2-3; D perhaps matches TRBD2 (5 bases). TRBV23-1 is recorded as an ORF, its role being uncertain. Trimming removed 6 bases from V and 5 bases from J, with 15 bases in between. This CDR3 spans 14 amino acids. CDR3 nucleotide sequence: TGCGCCAGCAGATTGCATGCGGCGGGAGATACGCAGTATTTT. It codes for CASRLHAAGDTQYF.

The rearrangement uses TRBV6-5 and TRBJ1-1; D call uncertain. The CDR3 consists of 15 residues. Germline V lookup: CDR1 MNHEY, CDR2 SVGAGI. V lost 6 bases and J lost 2, with 16 bases in between. The CDR3 DNA sequence: TGTGCCAGCAGCCGAGGACGGGGTACAAACACTGAAGCTTTCTTT. The encoded protein is CASSRGRGTNTEAFF.

The table lists this clone with a count of one. The gene calls are TRBV30 and TRBJ2-7; D gene uncertain. Trimming removed 0 bases from V and 7 bases from J, with 10 bases in between. The V gene's germline CDR1 is GTSNPN and CDR2 SVGIG (reference sequence). The CDR3 is made up of 12 amino acids. The CDR3 spells CAWSVSRLEQYF. In nucleotides, the CDR3 is TGTGCCTGGAGTGTATCTAGGCTTGAGCAGTACTTC.

V and J are TRBV5-6 and TRBJ1-3; 9 nucleotides align to TRBD1. The germline CDR1 and CDR2 sequences are SGHDT and YYEEEE. The CDR3 is made up of 16 amino acids. The V gene end was trimmed by 0 bases and the J gene end by 0 bases; junction bases not matched to a gene: 1. In DNA, the CDR3 is TGTGCCAGCAGCTTGGTGGACAGGGGCTCTGGAAACACCATATATTTT. Its protein is CASSLVDRGSGNTIYF.

The J gene is TRBJ2-5, the V gene TRBV30; 11 bases fit TRBD2. The V gene's germline CDR1 is GTSNPN and CDR2 SVGIG (reference sequence). The trim removed 5 bases at V and 0 bases at J, leaving 17 bases unmatched. The CDR3 extends over 19 amino acids. CDR3 DNA: TGTGCCTGGTCCGAGGGACTCCCGACTAGCGGGGCGTACCAAGAGACCCAGTACTTC. Its protein is CAWSEGLPTSGAYQETQYF.

This clone has just a few counts. V is TRBV2 and J is TRBJ2-7; 13 nucleotides agree with TRBD2. The CDR3 runs 14 residues. Losses at the gene ends were 6 bases for V and 12 bases for J; bases not matched to a gene: 11. Germline V gene lookup returns CDR1 SNHLY and CDR2 FYNNEI. In DNA, the CDR3 is TGTGCCAGCAGAGATGGACTAGCGGGGGCCGAGGCGTACTTC. Encoded protein: CASRDGLAGAEAYF.

The J gene is TRBJ2-2, the V gene TRBV4-2; 10 bases agree with TRBD1. CDR3 length equals 17 residues. CDR1 is LGHNA, CDR2 YNFKEQ, per germline. Losses at the gene ends were 3 bases for V and 7 bases for J; bases not matched to a gene: 11. CDR3 sequence reads: CASSHPLGTGDFGELFF. The CDR3 nucleotides read TGTGCCAGCAGCCACCCCCTGGGGACAGGGGATTTCGGGGAGCTGTTTTTT.

The chain carries TRBV7-3 and TRBJ2-1; perhaps TRBD2 as D (5 bases). Germline CDR1 SGHTA, CDR2 FQGTGA. The CDR3 is 16 amino acids. Deletions cut 5 bases from V and 4 bases from J, with 18 bases between. The CDR3 loop is CASSLTGSSGYNEQFF. The CDR3 DNA follows: TGTGCCAGCAGCCTTACGGGCTCCTCGGGATACAATGAGCAGTTCTTC.